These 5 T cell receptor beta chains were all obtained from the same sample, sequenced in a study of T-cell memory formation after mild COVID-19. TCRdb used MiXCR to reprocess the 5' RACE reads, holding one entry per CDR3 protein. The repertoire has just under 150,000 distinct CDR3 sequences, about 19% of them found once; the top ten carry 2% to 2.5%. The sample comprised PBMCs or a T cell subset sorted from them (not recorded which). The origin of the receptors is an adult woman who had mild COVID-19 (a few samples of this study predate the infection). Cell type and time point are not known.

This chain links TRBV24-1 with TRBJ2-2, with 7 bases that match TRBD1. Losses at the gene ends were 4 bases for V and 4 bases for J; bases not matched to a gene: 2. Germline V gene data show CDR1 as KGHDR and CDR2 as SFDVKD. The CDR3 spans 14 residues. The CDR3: CATSEGGGTGELFF. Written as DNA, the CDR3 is TGTGCCACCAGTGAAGGGGGCGGCACCGGGGAGCTGTTTTTT.

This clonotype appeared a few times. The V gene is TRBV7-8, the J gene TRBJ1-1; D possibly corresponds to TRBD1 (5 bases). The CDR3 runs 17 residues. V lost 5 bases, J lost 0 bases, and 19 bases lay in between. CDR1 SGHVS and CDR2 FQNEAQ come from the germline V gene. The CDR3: CASSLGAPGMVNTEAFF. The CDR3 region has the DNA TGTGCCAGCAGCCTAGGGGCTCCTGGGATGGTGAACACTGAAGCTTTCTTT.

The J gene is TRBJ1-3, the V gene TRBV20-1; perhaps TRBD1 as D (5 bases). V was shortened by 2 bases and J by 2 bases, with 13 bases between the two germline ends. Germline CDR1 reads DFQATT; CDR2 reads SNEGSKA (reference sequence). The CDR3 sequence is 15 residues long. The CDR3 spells CSARNQTVAGNTIYF. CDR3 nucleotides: TGCAGTGCTAGAAATCAGACAGTTGCTGGAAACACCATATATTTT.

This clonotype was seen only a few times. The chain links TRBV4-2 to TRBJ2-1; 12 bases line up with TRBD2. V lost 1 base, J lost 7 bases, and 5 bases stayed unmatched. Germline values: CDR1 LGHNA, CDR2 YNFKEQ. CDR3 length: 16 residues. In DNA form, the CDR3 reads TGTGCCAGCAGCCAAGGGACTAGCGGGGTGCATAATGAGCAGTTCTTC. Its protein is CASSQGTSGVHNEQFF.

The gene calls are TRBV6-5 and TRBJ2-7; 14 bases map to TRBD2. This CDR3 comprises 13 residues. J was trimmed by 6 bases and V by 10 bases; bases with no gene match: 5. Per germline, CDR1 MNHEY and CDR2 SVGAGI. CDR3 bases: TGTGCCACCGGGGGACTAGCGGGAGCCGAGCAGTACTTC. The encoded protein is CATGGLAGAEQYF.